This T cell receptor beta chain came from a study of Tregs in tolerant kidney transplant recipients. Mixed chimerism was transient after nonmyeloablative marrow transplants from related graft donors. Unstimulated Tregs (CD4+CD25+CD127-) and CD4+CD25- non-Tregs were sorted from PBMCs. As regards this clone: Its antigen remains unknown.

Assay: immunoSEQ multiplex PCR; the TCRdb copy retains only in-frame clones and omits some. The data hold about 50,000 clones, with around nine tenths observed a single time. The CDR3 covers 16 residues. Trimming shortened V by 4 bases and J by 3 bases, and 20 bases separated the two germline ends. The germline gives CDR1 SGHDT, CDR2 YYEEEE. Broader study findings: Some patients' samples used different primers over time, so nucleotide sequences weren't comparable. No direct test of biological reproducibility was done here.

The source material was CD8+ T cells from blood (PBMCs), sampled 12 months after the transplant. The genes are TRBV5-6 and TRBJ2-7; D is perhaps TRBD2 (6 bases). The sequence derives from a human patient who received a combined kidney and bone marrow transplant. Some T cells may be transferred from the graft donor. CDR3 bases: TGTGCCAGCAGCCGACAGTGGGGCCGGGAGAACTACGAGCAGTACTTC. It codes for CASSRQWGRENYEQYF.